The 4 T cell receptor beta chains below were found in one sample sequenced in a study of blood T cells in healthy people across ages. With a J-beta primer mix and a sample-barcoded 5' primer, a second PCR ran roughly 6 to 12 cycles. TCRdb re-called the 5' RACE reads with MiXCR, one entry per CDR3 protein. The table includes around 990,000 distinct CDR3 sequences, approximately 26% detected once. The same specimen was also included in a second study, on T cells of mothers and their children.

The specimen was blood. Receptors were obtained from a girl aged 2-10 years in good health.

This clonotype was found a few times. The chain carries TRBV12-3 or TRBV12-4 and TRBJ2-1; 7 bases match TRBD2. V trimming: 6 bases; J trimming: 9 bases; junction bases outside the gene matches: 11. This CDR3 region has 14 residues. The CDR3 DNA reads as TGTGCCAGCAGCCAACGGGGACTATATGTTGAGCAGTTCTTC. It translates to CASSQRGLYVEQFF.

The CDR3 is CSASRQGADTQYF. The CDR3 DNA reads TGCAGTGCTAGTCGGCAGGGTGCAGATACGCAGTATTTT. V usage is TRBV20-1 and J usage is TRBJ2-3; possible D gene TRBD1, 5 bases. Germline CDR1 is DFQATT and CDR2 is SNEGSKA (reference sequence). CDR3 length: 13 residues. The V end lost 3 bases, the J end lost 4 bases, and 11 bases lay between the germline ends.

The chain links TRBV25-1 to TRBJ2-3, with D perhaps TRBD1 (6 bases). V lost 4 bases to trimming and J lost 4 bases, with 18 bases between them. This CDR3 is 16 amino acids long. Germline CDR1 is MGHDK and CDR2 is SYGVNS. The CDR3 protein is CASSGLGTLAPDTQYF. Here the CDR3 DNA reads TGTGCCAGCAGTGGCCTAGGGACACTTGCCCCAGATACGCAGTATTTT. The full variable domain, its missing parts supplied by reference TRBV25-1 and TRBJ2-3, is EADIYQTPRYLVIGTGKKITLECSQTMGHDKMYWYQQDPGMELHLIHYSYGVNSTEKGDLSSESTVSRIRTEHFPLTLESARPSHTSQYLCASSGLGTLAPDTQYFGPGTRLTVL.

This clonotype was detected only a few times. The chain employs TRBV20-1 and TRBJ1-3; 7 nucleotides align to TRBD1. CDR1 is DFQATT, CDR2 SNEGSKA, per germline (reference sequence). The CDR3 spans 14 residues. The trim removed 0 bases at V and 4 bases at J, leaving 3 bases unmatched. The CDR3 spells CSAREGQVGNTIYF. The CDR3 DNA is TGCAGTGCTAGAGAAGGACAGGTGGGAAACACCATATATTTT.